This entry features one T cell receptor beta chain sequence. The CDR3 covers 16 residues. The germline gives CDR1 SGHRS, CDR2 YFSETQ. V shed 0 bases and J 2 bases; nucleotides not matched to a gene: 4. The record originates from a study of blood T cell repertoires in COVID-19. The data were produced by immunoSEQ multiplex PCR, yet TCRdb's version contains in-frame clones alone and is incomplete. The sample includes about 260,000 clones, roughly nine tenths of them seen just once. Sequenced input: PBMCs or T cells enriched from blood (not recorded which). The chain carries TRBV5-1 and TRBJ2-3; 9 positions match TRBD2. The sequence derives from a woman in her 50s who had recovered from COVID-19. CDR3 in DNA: TGCGCCAGCAGCTTGGCCGGGACTAGCTACACAGATACGCAGTATTTT. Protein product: CASSLAGTSYTDTQYF.